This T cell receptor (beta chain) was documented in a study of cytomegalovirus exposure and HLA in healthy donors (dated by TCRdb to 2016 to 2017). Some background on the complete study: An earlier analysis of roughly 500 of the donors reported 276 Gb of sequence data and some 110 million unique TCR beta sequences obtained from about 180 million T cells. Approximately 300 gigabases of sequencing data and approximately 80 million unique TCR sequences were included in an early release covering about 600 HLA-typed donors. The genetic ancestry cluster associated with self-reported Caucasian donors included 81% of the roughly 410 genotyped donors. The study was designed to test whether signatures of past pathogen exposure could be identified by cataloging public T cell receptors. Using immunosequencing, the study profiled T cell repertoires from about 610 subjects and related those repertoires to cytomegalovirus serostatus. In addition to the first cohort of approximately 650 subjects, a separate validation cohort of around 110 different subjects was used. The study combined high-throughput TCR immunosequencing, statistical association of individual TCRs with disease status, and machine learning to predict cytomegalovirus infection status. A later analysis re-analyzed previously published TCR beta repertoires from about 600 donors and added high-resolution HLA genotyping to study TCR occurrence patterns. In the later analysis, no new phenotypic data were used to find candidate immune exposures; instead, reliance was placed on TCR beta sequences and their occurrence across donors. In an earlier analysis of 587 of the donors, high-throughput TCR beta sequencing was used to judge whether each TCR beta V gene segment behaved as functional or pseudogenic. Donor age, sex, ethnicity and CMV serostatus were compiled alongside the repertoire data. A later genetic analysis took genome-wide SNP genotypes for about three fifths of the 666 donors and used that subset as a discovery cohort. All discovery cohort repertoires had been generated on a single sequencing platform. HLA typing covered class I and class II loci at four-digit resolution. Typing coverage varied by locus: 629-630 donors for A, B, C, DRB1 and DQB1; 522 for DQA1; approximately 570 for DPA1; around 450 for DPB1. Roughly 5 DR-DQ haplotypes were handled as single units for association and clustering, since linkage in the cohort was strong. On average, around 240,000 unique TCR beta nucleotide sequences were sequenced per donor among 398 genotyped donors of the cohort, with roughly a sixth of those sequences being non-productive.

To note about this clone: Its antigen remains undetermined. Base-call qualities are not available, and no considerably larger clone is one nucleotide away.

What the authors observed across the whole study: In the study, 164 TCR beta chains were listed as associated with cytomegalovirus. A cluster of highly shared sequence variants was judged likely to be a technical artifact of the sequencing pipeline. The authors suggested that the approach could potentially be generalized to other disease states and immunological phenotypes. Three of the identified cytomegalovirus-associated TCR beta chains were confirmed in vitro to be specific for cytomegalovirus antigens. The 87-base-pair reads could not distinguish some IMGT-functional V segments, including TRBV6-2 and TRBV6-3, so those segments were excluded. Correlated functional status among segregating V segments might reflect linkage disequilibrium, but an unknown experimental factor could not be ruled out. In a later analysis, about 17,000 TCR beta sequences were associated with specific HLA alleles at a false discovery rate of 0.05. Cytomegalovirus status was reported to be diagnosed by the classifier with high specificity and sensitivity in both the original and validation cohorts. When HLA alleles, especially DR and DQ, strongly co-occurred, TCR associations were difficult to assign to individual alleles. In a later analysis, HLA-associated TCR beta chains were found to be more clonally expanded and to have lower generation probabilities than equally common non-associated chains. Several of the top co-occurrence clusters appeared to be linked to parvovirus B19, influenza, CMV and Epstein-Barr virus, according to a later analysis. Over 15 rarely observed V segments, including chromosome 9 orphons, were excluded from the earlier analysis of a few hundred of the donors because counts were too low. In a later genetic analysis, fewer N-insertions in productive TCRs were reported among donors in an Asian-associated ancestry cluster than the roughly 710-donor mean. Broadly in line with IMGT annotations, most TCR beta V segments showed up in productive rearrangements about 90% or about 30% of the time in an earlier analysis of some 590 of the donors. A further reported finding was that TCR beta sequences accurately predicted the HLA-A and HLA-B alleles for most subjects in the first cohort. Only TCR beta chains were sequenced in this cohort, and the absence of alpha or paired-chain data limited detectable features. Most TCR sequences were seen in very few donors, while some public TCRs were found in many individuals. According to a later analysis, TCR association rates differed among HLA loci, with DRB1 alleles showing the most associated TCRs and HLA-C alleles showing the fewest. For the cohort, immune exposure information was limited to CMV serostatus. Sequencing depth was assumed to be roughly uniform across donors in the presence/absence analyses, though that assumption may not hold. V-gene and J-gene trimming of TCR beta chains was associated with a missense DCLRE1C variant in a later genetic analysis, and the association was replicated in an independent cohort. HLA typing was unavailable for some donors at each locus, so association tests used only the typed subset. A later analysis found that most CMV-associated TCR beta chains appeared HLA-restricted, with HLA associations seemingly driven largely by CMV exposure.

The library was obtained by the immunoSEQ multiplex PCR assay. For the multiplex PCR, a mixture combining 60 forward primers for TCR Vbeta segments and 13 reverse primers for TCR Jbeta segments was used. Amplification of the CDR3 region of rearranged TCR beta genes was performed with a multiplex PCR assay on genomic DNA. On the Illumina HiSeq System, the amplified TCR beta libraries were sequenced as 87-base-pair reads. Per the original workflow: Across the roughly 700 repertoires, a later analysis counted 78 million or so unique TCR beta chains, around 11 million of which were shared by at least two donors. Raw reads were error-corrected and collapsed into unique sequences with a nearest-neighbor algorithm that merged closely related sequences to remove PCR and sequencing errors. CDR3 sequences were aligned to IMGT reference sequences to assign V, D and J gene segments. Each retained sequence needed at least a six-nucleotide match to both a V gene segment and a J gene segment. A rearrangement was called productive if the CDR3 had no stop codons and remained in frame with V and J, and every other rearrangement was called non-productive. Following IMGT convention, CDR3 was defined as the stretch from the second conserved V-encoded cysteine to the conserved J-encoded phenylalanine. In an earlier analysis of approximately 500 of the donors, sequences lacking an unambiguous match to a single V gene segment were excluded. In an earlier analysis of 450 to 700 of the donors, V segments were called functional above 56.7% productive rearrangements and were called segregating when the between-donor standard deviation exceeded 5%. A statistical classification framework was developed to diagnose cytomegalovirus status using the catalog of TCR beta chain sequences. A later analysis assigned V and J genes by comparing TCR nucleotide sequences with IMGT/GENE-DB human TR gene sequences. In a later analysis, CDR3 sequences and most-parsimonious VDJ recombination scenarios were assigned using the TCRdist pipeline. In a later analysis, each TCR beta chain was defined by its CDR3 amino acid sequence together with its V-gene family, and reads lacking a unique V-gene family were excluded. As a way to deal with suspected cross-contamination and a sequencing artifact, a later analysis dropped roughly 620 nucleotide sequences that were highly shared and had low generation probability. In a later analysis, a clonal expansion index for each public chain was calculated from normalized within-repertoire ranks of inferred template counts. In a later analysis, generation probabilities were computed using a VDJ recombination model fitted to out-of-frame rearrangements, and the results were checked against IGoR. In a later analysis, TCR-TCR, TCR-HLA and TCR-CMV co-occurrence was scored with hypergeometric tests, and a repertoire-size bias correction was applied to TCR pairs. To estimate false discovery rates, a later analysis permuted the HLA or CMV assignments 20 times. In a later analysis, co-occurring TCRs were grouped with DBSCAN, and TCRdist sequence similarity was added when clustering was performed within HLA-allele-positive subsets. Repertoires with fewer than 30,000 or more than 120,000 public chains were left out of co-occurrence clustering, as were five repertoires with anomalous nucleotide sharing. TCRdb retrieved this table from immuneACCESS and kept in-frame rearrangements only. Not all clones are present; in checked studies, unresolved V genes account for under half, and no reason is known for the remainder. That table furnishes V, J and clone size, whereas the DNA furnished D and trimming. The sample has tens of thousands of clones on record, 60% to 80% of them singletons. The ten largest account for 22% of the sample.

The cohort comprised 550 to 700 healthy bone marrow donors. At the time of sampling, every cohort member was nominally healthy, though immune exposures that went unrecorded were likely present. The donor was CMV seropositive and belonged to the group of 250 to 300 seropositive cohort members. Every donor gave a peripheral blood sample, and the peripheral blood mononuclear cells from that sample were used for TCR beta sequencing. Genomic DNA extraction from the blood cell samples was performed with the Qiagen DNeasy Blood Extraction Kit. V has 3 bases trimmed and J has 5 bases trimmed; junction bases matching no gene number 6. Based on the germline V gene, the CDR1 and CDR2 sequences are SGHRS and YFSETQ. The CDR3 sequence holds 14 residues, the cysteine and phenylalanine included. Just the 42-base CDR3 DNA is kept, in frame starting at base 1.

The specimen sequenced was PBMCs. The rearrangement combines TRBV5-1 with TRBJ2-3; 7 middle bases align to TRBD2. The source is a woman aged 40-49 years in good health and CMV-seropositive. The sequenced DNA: TGCGCCAGCAGCTCGGGGAGGGGAGGAGATACGCAGTATTTT. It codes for CASSSGRGGDTQYF.